Below, 20 T cell receptor beta chains from the same sample are listed, as sequenced in a study of post-analysis software for immune sequencing data. General study points: In patients, TRBV5-6, TRBV5-1 and TRBV20-1 belonged to five or six TRBV segments found more frequently than in controls.

TCR beta cDNA libraries had unique molecular identifiers. TCRdb reprocessed the PCR reads via MiXCR and lists one record per CDR3 protein. The sample yields hundreds of thousands of distinct CDR3 sequences, more than 50% seen once. For these TCRs, the target antigens are not known. The sample was blood. These receptors originate from a girl aged 2 to 9 with multiple sclerosis.

V usage is TRBV29-1 and J usage is TRBJ2-5; D gene uncertain. The CDR3 length is 11 residues. Germline V CDR1 and CDR2: SQVTM, ANQGSEA. Trimming removed 3 bases at V and 5 bases at J, with 7 bases between. The CDR3 bases are TGCAGCGTTGACGAGGTGGAGACCCAGTACTTC. This codes for CSVDEVETQYF.

The rearrangement links TRBV29-1 to TRBJ1-2; no definite D call. The germline V gene has CDR1 SQVTM and CDR2 ANQGSEA. The CDR3 sequence is 13 residues long. V dropped 4 bases and J dropped 0 bases, with 9 bases sitting between them. For the CDR3, the DNA is TGCAGCGTTGTGGCAGATACTAACTATGGCTACACCTTC. Amino acid sequence: CSVVADTNYGYTF. Full variable domain (outside the CDR3, taken from reference TRBV29-1 and TRBJ1-2): SAVISQKPSRDICQRGTSLTIQCQVDSQVTMMFWYRQQPGQSLTLIATANQGSEATYESGFVIDKFPISRPNLTFSTLTVSNMSPEDSSIYLCSVVADTNYGYTFGSGTRLTVV.

This clonotype was seen only a few times. The chain is built from TRBV4-3 and TRBJ2-1; weak D call: TRBD2 (6 bases). The germline V gene encodes CDR1 LGHNA and CDR2 YSLEER. This CDR3 is 15 amino acids long. The V end lost 3 bases, the J end lost 4 bases, and 13 bases lay between the germline ends. The CDR3 DNA is TGCGCCAGCAGCCAGGGACTGCCACCTTACAATGAGCAGTTCTTC. It translates to CASSQGLPPYNEQFF.

V and J are TRBV4-1 and TRBJ2-1; no firm D call. CDR3 length equals 13 residues. Germline V CDR1 and CDR2: MGHRA, YSYEKL. V was clipped by 1 base and J by 13 bases, with 14 bases between them. CDR3 DNA sequence: TGCGCCAGCAGCCAAGTTTCGGCGTCTCGCCAGTTCTTC. It codes for CASSQVSASRQFF.

This clonotype occurred a few times. This CDR3 reads CSVEGGVHRDSSSYNEQFF. CDR3 coding DNA: TGCAGCGTTGAGGGGGGGGTCCACAGGGATTCGAGCTCCTACAATGAGCAGTTCTTC. The chain joins TRBV29-1 to TRBJ2-1, with D perhaps TRBD2 (7 bases). V was pared by 3 bases and J by 0 bases, with 24 bases between. CDR3 length: 19 amino acids. Germline-derived CDR1 and CDR2 are SQVTM and ANQGSEA.

The V call is TRBV20-1, the J call TRBJ2-5; a weak D match, TRBD2 (5 bases). Trimming left V 6 bases short and J 4 bases short, with 18 bases between. Germline V lookup: CDR1 DFQATT, CDR2 SNEGSKA (reference sequence). The CDR3 covers 14 residues. For the CDR3, the DNA is TGCAGTGCCTCCCCAGTGGGAGAGGGAGAGACCCAGTACTTC. This sequence encodes CSASPVGEGETQYF.

The chain couples TRBV11-2 to TRBJ2-5; D is possibly TRBD1 (6 bases). In germline, CDR1 is SGHAT, CDR2 FQNNGV. Trimming shortened V by 5 bases and J by 0 bases, and 13 bases separated the two germline ends. CDR3 length: 15 amino acids. The CDR3 nucleotides are TGTGCCAGCAGCGCGGGCACAGGGTACCAAGAGACCCAGTACTTC. Its protein product is CASSAGTGYQETQYF.

J is TRBJ2-1 and V is TRBV12-3 or TRBV12-4, with 11 positions matching TRBD2. V shed 4 bases, J shed 5 bases, and the junction held 4 bases outside the gene matches. The length of the CDR3 is 15 residues. The DNA for the CDR3 is TGTGCCAGCAGTTCGGGACTAGCGGTAGACAATGAGCAGTTCTTC. It encodes CASSSGLAVDNEQFF.

The chain links TRBV4-1 to TRBJ2-1, with no clear D. Germline lookup yields CDR1 MGHRA and CDR2 YSYEKL. The ends were cut back, 3 bases at V and 9 bases at J, with 15 bases in the middle. The CDR3 length is 14 residues. The CDR3 here is CASSQVARAPEQFF. The CDR3 DNA is TGCGCCAGCAGCCAGGTGGCGAGAGCGCCTGAGCAGTTCTTC.

The chain is built from TRBV7-2 and TRBJ2-1; 10 nucleotides match TRBD2. The CDR3 is 17 residues long. In germline, CDR1 is SGHTA, CDR2 FQGNSA. V dropped 0 bases and J dropped 10; count of bases not matched to a gene: 12. The CDR3 DNA sequence: TGTGCCAGCAGCTTAGCCCTACTAGCGGGGCCGGGGGGGGAGCAGTTCTTC. Residues: CASSLALLAGPGGEQFF.

The rearrangement links TRBV29-1 to TRBJ1-2; 8 nucleotides match TRBD1. The CDR3 is 13 amino acids. J was trimmed by 7 bases and V by 1 base; bases with no gene match: 5. Germline V lookup: CDR1 SQVTM, CDR2 ANQGSEA. The DNA of the CDR3 is TGCAGCGTTGAAGTGACAGGGGCGACTGGCTACACCTTC. Amino acid sequence: CSVEVTGATGYTF.

The chain carries TRBV11-3 and TRBJ2-3; D call uncertain. The CDR3 sequence is 16 residues long. Looked up from germline, CDR1 is SGHNT and CDR2 is YENEEA. Trimming cost V 3 bases and J 0 bases, with 13 bases left between them. Here the CDR3 reads CASSFWLEDSTDTQYF. For the CDR3, the DNA is TGTGCCAGCAGCTTCTGGTTAGAGGACAGCACAGATACGCAGTATTTT.

The chain links TRBV5-1 to TRBJ2-5; 15 bases match TRBD2. Unmatched junction bases numbered 5, after V lost 4 bases and J lost 4 bases. The CDR3 totals 16 residues. Germline lookup yields CDR1 SGHRS and CDR2 YFSETQ. CDR3 sequence (DNA): TGCGCCAGCAGCCAGGGACTAGCGGGAGGAACAGAGACCCAGTACTTC. Residues: CASSQGLAGGTETQYF.

This chain connects TRBV5-1 to TRBJ2-7; D is perhaps TRBD2 (5 bases). The CDR3 is 15 amino acids. CDR1 and CDR2 (germline): SGHRS, YFSETQ. The V and J ends lost 6 bases and 3 bases respectively, with 19 bases between them. CDR3 bases: TGCGCCAGCAAGCCGGAGACATCCCGGGACTACGAGCAGTACTTC. Its protein product is CASKPETSRDYEQYF.

This clonotype was recorded only once. The chain combines TRBV28 with TRBJ2-1; D is possibly TRBD1 (6 bases). The CDR3 sequence is 14 residues long. Germline lookup yields CDR1 MDHEN and CDR2 SYDVKM. V was clipped by 5 bases and J by 7 bases, with 15 bases between them. CDR3: CASSRSQGRNEQFF. The CDR3 nucleotides read TGTGCCAGCAGTAGGTCTCAGGGGCGGAATGAGCAGTTCTTC.

This clonotype was seen more than once but under ten times. This chain joins TRBV20-1 and TRBJ2-3; D may be TRBD1 (5 bases). Germline V gene sequence: CDR1 DFQATT, CDR2 SNEGSKA (reference sequence). This CDR3 comprises 16 residues. V was clipped by 3 bases and J by 1 base, with 17 bases between them. The CDR3 loop reads CSASPPTGWGTDTQYF. The DNA of the CDR3 is TGCAGTGCTAGCCCCCCCACAGGATGGGGCACAGATACGCAGTATTTT.

This clonotype showed up just a few times. The J gene is TRBJ1-1, the V gene TRBV6-2 or TRBV6-3; TRBD1 matches at 9 bases. The CDR3 contains 15 residues. Germline V CDR1 and CDR2: MNHEY, SVGEGT. V trimming: 6 bases; J trimming: 5 bases; junction bases outside the gene matches: 10. CDR3 DNA sequence: TGTGCCAGCAGCCCCCGGACAGGGGAGGGTACTGAAGCTTTCTTT. Translated: CASSPRTGEGTEAFF.

The chain combines TRBV15 with TRBJ1-2; 9 nucleotides agree with TRBD1. The germline V gene has CDR1 LNHNV and CDR2 YYDKDF (reference sequence). J was trimmed by 8 bases and V by 1 base; bases with no gene match: 2. The length of the CDR3 is 13 residues. As DNA, the CDR3 is TGTGCCACCAGCAGAGGGACAGGGGAAGGCTACACCTTC. Protein: CATSRGTGEGYTF.

The rearrangement links TRBV6-2 or TRBV6-3 to TRBJ2-5, with D tentatively TRBD2 (5 bases). Germline CDR1 MNHEY, CDR2 SVGEGT. Between the trimmed V and J ends, which lost 2 bases and 5 bases, there was a span of 12 bases. This CDR3 has 14 residues. CDR3 bases: TGTGCCAGCAGTTACCGGGAAAGTCGGGAGACCCAGTACTTC. Encoded protein: CASSYRESRETQYF.

This chain uses TRBV9 with TRBJ2-1; 7 bases agree with TRBD1. This CDR3 has 18 amino acids. Germline values: CDR1 SGDLS, CDR2 YYNGEE. The junction had 17 bases not matched to a gene; V was cut back by 0 bases and J by 8 bases. Here the CDR3 DNA reads TGTGCCAGCAGCGTAGCTACGAGGGGGCTTGGTCTTATGGATGAGCAGTTCTTC. Translating it yields CASSVATRGLGLMDEQFF.